The subject of this entry is one T cell receptor beta chain. Its antigen remains unidentified. Primers: 60 Vbeta forward and 13 Jbeta reverse. TCRdb's copy holds only in-frame clones and misses some; the assay was immunoSEQ multiplex PCR. The sample has 110,000 to 150,000 clones; 72% are singletons. This specimen belongs to a study of cytomegalovirus exposure and HLA in healthy donors. Findings of the study overall: A later analysis associated 15,000 to 20,000 TCR beta sequences with HLA alleles at a 0.05 false discovery rate. It was shown in a later analysis that HLA-associated TCR beta chains were more clonally expanded than other, equally common chains.

This CDR3 is 13 amino acids long. Germline V gene sequence: CDR1 ENHRY, CDR2 SYGVKD. J gave up 0 bases and V 10 bases, and 5 bases lay outside the gene matches. Sequences were obtained from PBMCs. V is TRBV10-3 and J is TRBJ1-1; 7 bases agree with TRBD1. The source is a man aged 35 to 55 in good health and CMV-seronegative. The DNA for the CDR3 is TGTGCCACCTTCGACAGGGTGAACACTGAAGCTTTCTTT. Encoded protein: CATFDRVNTEAFF.